This T cell receptor (beta chain) was sequenced for a study of shared clonotypes between healthy human individuals. Study-wide results and caveats: Collection of samples was limited to blood; tissue repertoires likely differ. Depth was large, yet rarefaction showed that sorted-subset sequencing was incomplete.

CD8 cells regarded as naive lacked CD45RO, were positively chosen for CCR7, and omitted terminally differentiated effector memory CD45RA+ cells. Germline loops: CDR1 SGHVS, CDR2 FQNEAQ. V was shortened by 5 bases and J by 7 bases, with 9 bases between the two germline ends. The CDR3 consists of 11 residues. Notes on this clone: The antigen remains unidentified. The sample contains more than one DNA sequence encoding this CDR3.

Replicate PCRs run on sorted subsets employed around 200 ng DNA, around 27,000 T cell genomes. Assay: immunoSEQ multiplex PCR; the TCRdb copy retains only in-frame clones and omits some. The sample contains about 2.1 million clones, more than 85% of which appear only once. The chain couples TRBV7-8 to TRBJ2-7, with a weak D call TRBD2 (5 bases). What was sequenced was naive CD8+ T cells from PBMCs. The source is a man younger than 30 in good health. Some clones in this sample may be carry-over from other donors' samples. The CDR3 DNA sequence: TGTGCCAGCAGCCTCACGGGGGAGCAGTACTTC. Its protein product is CASSLTGEQYF.